This TCR beta chain derives from a study of blood T cell repertoires in COVID-19. Study information: Samples taken during acute and convalescent COVID-19 were collected in the United States, Italy and Spain. PBMCs, B-cell-depleted T cells, or T cells provided the cDNA or gDNA that made up the material.

Original analysis: Estimated nucleated cell counts came from reference gene primer amplification. Assay used: immunoSEQ multiplex PCR; TCRdb lists only in-frame clones, some missing. The D gene and trimming were derived from the DNA, and the V and J assignments and clone size from that table. The repertoire holds hundreds of thousands of clones, with around 90% as singletons. Germline trimming cut 7 bases from V and 4 bases from J; bases unmatched to any gene: 4. This CDR3 has 13 amino acids. Germline-derived CDR1 and CDR2 are LNHDA and SQIVND (reference sequence). The origin of this receptor is a woman between 50 and 59 years old with acute COVID-19. The sequenced sample consisted of PBMCs or T cells enriched from blood (not recorded which). V is TRBV19 and J is TRBJ1-2, with TRBD1 matching over 9 bases. CDR3 protein: CASTGQGFYGYTF. CDR3 DNA sequence: TGTGCCAGTACGGGACAGGGATTCTATGGCTACACCTTC. The full variable domain, its missing parts supplied by reference TRBV19 and TRBJ1-2, is DGGITQSPKYLFRKEGQNVTLSCEQNLNHDAMYWYRQDPGQGLRLIYYSQIVNDFQKGDIAEGYSVSREKKESFPLTVTSAQKNPTAFYLCASTGQGFYGYTFGSGTRLTVV.